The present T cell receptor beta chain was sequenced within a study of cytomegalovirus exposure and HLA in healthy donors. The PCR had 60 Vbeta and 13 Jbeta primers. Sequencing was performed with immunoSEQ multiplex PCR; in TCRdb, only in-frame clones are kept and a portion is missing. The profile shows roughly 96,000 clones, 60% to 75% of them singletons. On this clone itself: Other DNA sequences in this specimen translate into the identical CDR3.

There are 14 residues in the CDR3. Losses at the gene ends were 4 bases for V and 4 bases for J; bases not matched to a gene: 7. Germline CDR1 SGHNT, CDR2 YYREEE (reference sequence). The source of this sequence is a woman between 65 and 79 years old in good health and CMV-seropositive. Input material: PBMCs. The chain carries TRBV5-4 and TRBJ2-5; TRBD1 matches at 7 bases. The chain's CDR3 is CASSLQGVGETQYF. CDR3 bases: TGTGCCAGCAGCCTTCAGGGGGTTGGAGAGACCCAGTACTTC.